The 12 T cell receptor beta chains below come from one sample, sequenced in a study of T-cell reconstitution after alpha-beta-depleted transplantation in children. This sample's TCRbeta library carried unique molecular identifier barcodes. Using its own MiXCR run on the PCR reads, TCRdb lists one record per CDR3 protein. This table holds approximately 190,000 distinct CDR3 sequences, 5.5% to 7% found once. The sequenced sample was PBMCs, obtained before TCRalphabeta/CD19-depleted stem cell transplant. The receptors derive from a girl in the first two years of life with combined immunodeficiency, due to receive a stem cell transplant.

This clonotype was observed many times. V and J are TRBV28 and TRBJ2-1; D may be TRBD1 (6 bases). V was pared by 6 bases and J by 7 bases, with 19 bases between. Germline V gives CDR1 MDHEN, CDR2 SYDVKM. The CDR3 runs 15 residues. CDR3 region: CASSPSGTPRNEQFF. For the CDR3, the DNA is TGTGCCAGCAGCCCTTCCGGGACACCCCGGAATGAGCAGTTCTTC. Full variable domain (missing parts from reference TRBV28 and TRBJ2-1): DVKVTQSSRYLVKRTGEKVFLECVQDMDHENMFWYRQDPGLGLRLIYFSYDVKMKEKGDIPEGYSVSREKKERFSLILESASTNQTSMYLCASSPSGTPRNEQFFGPGTRLTVL.

The sample holds many counts of this clonotype. The genes are TRBV7-9 and TRBJ2-1; 8 bases fit TRBD2. Per germline, CDR1 SEHNR and CDR2 FQNEAQ (reference sequence). This CDR3 has 14 residues. Losses at the gene ends were 5 bases for V and 6 bases for J; bases not matched to a gene: 6. The CDR3 region is CASSPGTRANEQFF. As DNA, the CDR3 is TGTGCCAGCAGCCCAGGGACTAGGGCCAATGAGCAGTTCTTC.

As concerns this clonotype: The CDR3 carries no conserved terminal phenylalanine or tryptophan, so it likely arises from a read error. The chain couples TRBV9 to TRBJ1-1, with no clear D. The CDR3 loop spans 14 amino acids. From germline, CDR1 is SGDLS and CDR2 YYNGEE. V lost 4 bases and J lost 0, with 10 bases in between. The CDR3 region has the DNA TGTGCCAGCAGCCCCCGGGAGATGAACACTGAAGCTTTCTGT. It yields the protein CASSPREMNTEAFC.

This clonotype has a count of ten or more. J is TRBJ2-7 and V is TRBV21-1; the table calls TRBD1, which could not be checked here. TRBV21-1 is deemed a pseudogene. The CDR3 has 17 residues. CDR3 protein: CASSKDPGPPFFYEQYF. Here the CDR3 DNA reads TGTGCCAGCAGCAAGGACCCGGGACCCCCTTTTTTTTACGAGCAGTACTTC.

This clonotype was recorded many times. This chain links TRBV7-9 with TRBJ2-1; 7 nucleotides match TRBD2. This CDR3 comprises 15 residues. With V trimmed by 5 bases and J by 4 bases, 8 bases remained unmatched. The germline V gene has CDR1 SEHNR and CDR2 FQNEAQ (reference sequence). CDR3 protein: CASSLEAGRYNEQFF. The CDR3 region has the DNA TGTGCCAGCAGCCTAGAAGCGGGGCGGTACAATGAGCAGTTCTTC.

There are many counts of this clonotype. The rearrangement links TRBV20-1 to TRBJ1-2; D gene unclear. The CDR3 is made up of 12 amino acids. CDR1 and CDR2 (germline): DFQATT, SNEGSKA (reference sequence). The V and J ends lost 1 base and 4 bases respectively, with 7 bases between them. The CDR3 reads CSARASSYGYTF. The CDR3 nucleotides are TGCAGTGCTAGAGCTAGCAGCTATGGCTACACCTTC.

Many counts were recorded for this clonotype. The gene calls are TRBV19 and TRBJ2-3; tentatively, D is TRBD1 (6 bases). The V gene lost 2 bases and the J gene lost 6 bases, with 15 bases spanning the gap. The germline CDR1 and CDR2 sequences are LNHDA and SQIVND (reference sequence). The CDR3 loop spans 15 amino acids. The DNA for the CDR3 is TGTGCCAGTAGTATATCACAGGGACGCCGGGATACGCAGTATTTT. Amino acid sequence: CASSISQGRRDTQYF.

This clonotype was observed many times. The chain couples TRBV4-1 to TRBJ2-3; D is perhaps TRBD1 (6 bases). The CDR3 contains 14 residues. The V gene's germline CDR1 is MGHRA and CDR2 YSYEKL. Trimming pared 0 bases from V and 4 bases from J, leaving 8 bases between. In DNA, the CDR3 is TGCGCCAGCAGCCAAGACAGGGGTGCAGATACGCAGTATTTT. It translates to CASSQDRGADTQYF.

The chain links TRBV4-1 to TRBJ2-2; unclear D gene. CDR3 length equals 15 residues. The germline CDR1 and CDR2 sequences are MGHRA and YSYEKL. Between the trimmed V and J ends, which lost 0 bases and 6 bases, there was a span of 11 bases. Written as DNA, the CDR3 is TGCGCCAGCAGCCAAGATCCCGCCGGGTCCGGGGAGCTGTTTTTT. Its translation is CASSQDPAGSGELFF.

This clonotype was observed many times. The chain has TRBV29-1 and TRBJ2-7, with D perhaps TRBD1 (5 bases). The V gene lost 0 bases and the J gene lost 1 base, with 13 bases spanning the gap. Germline lookup yields CDR1 SQVTM and CDR2 ANQGSEA. The CDR3 consists of 15 residues. The CDR3 sequence is CSVEDSPGNSYEQYF. The CDR3, as DNA: TGCAGCGTTGAAGATTCGCCAGGGAATTCCTACGAGCAGTACTTC.

This clonotype was counted many times. V usage is TRBV9 and J usage is TRBJ2-7, with 9 bases aligning to TRBD1. The CDR3 loop spans 14 amino acids. Germline loops: CDR1 SGDLS, CDR2 YYNGEE. J lost 10 bases, V lost 5 bases, and 13 bases had no gene match. CDR3 in amino acids: CASSSGTGLGGQYF. CDR3 in DNA: TGTGCCAGCAGTTCCGGGACAGGGTTGGGCGGACAGTACTTC.

This clonotype appeared many times. The V gene is TRBV5-3, the J gene TRBJ1-1; 8 bases fit TRBD1. TRBV5-3 is labeled an ORF, and its function is uncertain. This CDR3 spans 14 amino acids. The J segment lost 6 bases and the V segment lost 4 bases, leaving 8 bases of the junction unmatched. For the CDR3, the DNA is TGTGCCAGAAGCCATGGACAGGGTGAGGCTGAAGCTTTCTTT. It is translated as CARSHGQGEAEAFF.